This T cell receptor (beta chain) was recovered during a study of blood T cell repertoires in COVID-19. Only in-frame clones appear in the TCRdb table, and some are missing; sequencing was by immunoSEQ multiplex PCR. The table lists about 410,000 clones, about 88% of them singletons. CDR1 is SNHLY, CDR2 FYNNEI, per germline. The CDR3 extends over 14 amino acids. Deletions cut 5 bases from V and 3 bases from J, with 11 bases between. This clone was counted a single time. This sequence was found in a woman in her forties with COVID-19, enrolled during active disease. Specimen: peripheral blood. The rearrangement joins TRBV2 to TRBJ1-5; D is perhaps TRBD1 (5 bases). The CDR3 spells CASSLDRVNQPQHF. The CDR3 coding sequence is TGTGCCAGCAGTCTTGACAGAGTCAATCAGCCCCAGCATTTT.